This TCR beta chain appears in the sequencing data of a study of shared clonotypes between healthy human individuals. With respect to this clone: What it binds is unknown.

From germline, CDR1 is SNHLY and CDR2 FYNNEI. V was clipped by 8 bases and J by 0 bases; unmatched bases: 1. The CDR3 covers 12 residues. Study-level points and caveats: Relative to clonotypes present in all four donors, those not shared had lower generation probabilities. The genetic and exposure-history diversity represented was limited by few donors. Naive subsets usually exceeded memory subsets in estimated richness.

The sorted-subset replicate PCRs were given around 200 ng DNA, which is about 30,000 T cell genomes. Libraries were prepared by immunoSEQ multiplex PCR; TCRdb keeps only in-frame clonotypes and omits some of them. The sample holds over a million clones; about 75% are singletons and the top ten take approximately 1.3%. The chain is built from TRBV2 and TRBJ2-7; 7 bases map to TRBD2. Sequencing was carried out using memory CD4+ T cells sorted from blood. As for subset: CD45RA-negative fraction. This TCR was sampled from a man aged 18 to 30 in good health. CDR3 bases: TGTGCCAGCGGGAGGGCCTCCTACGAGCAGTACTTC. This translates into CASGRASYEQYF.